Reported below is one T cell receptor beta chain. This entry belongs to a study of blood T cell repertoires in COVID-19. About the study: Sites across the United States, Italy and Spain contributed samples from acute and convalescent COVID-19. PBMCs, B-cell-depleted T cells, or T cells were the source of the cDNA or gDNA that made up the material.

The CDR3 is 13 residues long. Germline values: CDR1 MNHEY, CDR2 SMNVEV (reference sequence). Deletions cut 3 bases from V and 2 bases from J, with 8 bases between. Original analysis: From reference gene primer amplification, estimates of nucleated cell counts were derived. TCRdb's copy holds only in-frame clones and misses some; the assay was immunoSEQ multiplex PCR. The V and J calls and the clone size are those of that table, but D and trimming were determined from the DNA. The sample contains 240,000 or so clones, approximately 85% of which appear only once. This rearrangement joins TRBV27 to TRBJ2-7; D possibly corresponds to TRBD2 (5 bases). The sequence was collected from a woman aged 25 to 39 with acute or convalescent COVID-19. Material: peripheral blood. For the CDR3, the DNA is TGTGCCAGCAGTTTCGCTAGCCCCTACGAGCAGTACTTC. As protein: CASSFASPYEQYF.